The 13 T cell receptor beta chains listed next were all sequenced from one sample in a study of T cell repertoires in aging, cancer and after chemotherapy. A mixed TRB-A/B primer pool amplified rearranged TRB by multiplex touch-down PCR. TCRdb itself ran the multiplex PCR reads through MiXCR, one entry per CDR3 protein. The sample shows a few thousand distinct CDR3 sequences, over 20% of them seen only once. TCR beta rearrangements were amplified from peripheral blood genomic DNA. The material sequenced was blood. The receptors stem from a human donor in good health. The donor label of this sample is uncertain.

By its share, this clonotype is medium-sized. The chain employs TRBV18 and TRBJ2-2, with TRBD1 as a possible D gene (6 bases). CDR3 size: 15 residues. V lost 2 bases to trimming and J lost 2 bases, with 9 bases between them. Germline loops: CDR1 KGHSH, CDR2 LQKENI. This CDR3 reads CASSPGRGNTGELFF. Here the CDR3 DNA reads TGTGCCAGCTCACCAGGCAGGGGCAACACCGGGGAGCTGTTTTTT.

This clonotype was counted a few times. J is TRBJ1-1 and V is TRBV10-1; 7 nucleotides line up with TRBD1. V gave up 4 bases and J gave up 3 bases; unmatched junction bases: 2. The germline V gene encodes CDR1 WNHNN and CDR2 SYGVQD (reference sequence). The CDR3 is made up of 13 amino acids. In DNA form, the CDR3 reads TGCGCCAGCAGTGTCGGGACAGACACTGAAGCTTTCTTT. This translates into CASSVGTDTEAFF.

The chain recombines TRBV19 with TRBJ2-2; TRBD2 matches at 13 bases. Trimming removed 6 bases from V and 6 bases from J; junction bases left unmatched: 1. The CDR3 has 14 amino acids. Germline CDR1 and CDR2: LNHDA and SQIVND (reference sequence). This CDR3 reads CASRLAGGPGELFF. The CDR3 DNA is TGTGCCAGTAGACTAGCGGGAGGGCCCGGGGAGCTGTTTTTT.

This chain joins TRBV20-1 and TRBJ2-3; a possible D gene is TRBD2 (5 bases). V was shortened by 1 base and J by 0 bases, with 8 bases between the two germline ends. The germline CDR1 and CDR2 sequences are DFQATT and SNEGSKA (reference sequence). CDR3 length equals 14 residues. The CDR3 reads CSARVGGSTDTQYF. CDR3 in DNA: TGCAGTGCTAGAGTAGGCGGGAGCACAGATACGCAGTATTTT.

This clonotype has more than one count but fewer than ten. CDR3 bases: TGTGCCAGCAGTGAACCGGGACAGGGGGCGACTGGGGCCAACGTCCTGACTTTC. It yields the protein CASSEPGQGATGANVLTF. The rearrangement uses TRBV28 and TRBJ2-6; 12 positions match TRBD1. The CDR3 runs 18 residues. V was clipped by 5 bases and J by 2 bases; unmatched bases: 7. Germline values: CDR1 MDHEN, CDR2 SYDVKM. Complete variable domain (other parts from reference TRBV28 and TRBJ2-6): DVKVTQSSRYLVKRTGEKVFLECVQDMDHENMFWYRQDPGLGLRLIYFSYDVKMKEKGDIPEGYSVSREKKERFSLILESASTNQTSMYLCASSEPGQGATGANVLTFGAGSRLTVL.

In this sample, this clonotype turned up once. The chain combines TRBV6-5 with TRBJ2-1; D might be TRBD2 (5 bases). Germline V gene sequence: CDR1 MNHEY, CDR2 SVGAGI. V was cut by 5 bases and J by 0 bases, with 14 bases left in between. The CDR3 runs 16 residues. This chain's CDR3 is CASSRRPGNSYNEQFF. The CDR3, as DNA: TGTGCCAGCAGTCGACGCCCGGGAAACTCCTACAATGAGCAGTTCTTC.

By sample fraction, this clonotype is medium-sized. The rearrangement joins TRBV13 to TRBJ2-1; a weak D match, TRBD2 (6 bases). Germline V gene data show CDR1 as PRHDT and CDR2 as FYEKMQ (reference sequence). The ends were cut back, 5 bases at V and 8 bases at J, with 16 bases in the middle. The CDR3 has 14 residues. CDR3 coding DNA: TGTGCCAGCAGCATGGGACTCCTAGGCGATGAGCAGTTCTTC. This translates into CASSMGLLGDEQFF.

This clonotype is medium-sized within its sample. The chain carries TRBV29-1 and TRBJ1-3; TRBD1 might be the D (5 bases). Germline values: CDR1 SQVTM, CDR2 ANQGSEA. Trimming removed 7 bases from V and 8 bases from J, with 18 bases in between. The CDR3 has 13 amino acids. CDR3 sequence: CSAQPSIGDTIYF. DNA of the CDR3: TGCAGCGCCCAACCTTCCATAGGGGACACCATATATTTT.

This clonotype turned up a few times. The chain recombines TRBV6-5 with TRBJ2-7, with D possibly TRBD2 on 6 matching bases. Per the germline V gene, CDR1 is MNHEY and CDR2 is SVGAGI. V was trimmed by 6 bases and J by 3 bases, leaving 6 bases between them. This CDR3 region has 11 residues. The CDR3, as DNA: TGTGCCAGCAGGGGACTCTACGAGCAGTACTTC. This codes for CASRGLYEQYF.

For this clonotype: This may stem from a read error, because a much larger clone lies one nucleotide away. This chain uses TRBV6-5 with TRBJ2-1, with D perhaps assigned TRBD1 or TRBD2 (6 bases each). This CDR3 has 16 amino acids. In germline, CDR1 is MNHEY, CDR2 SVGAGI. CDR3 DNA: TGTGCCAGCAGTGAAGGGGGGCCCCTCTCCCACAATGAGCAGTTCTTC. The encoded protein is CASSEGGPLSHNEQFF.

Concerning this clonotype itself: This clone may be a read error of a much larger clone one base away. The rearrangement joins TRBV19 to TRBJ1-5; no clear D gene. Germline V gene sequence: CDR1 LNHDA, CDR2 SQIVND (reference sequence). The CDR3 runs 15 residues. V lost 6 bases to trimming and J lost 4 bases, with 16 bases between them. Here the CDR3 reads CASRGKQRQNQPQHF. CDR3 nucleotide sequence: TGTGCCAGTAGGGGAAAACAGCGGCAGAATCAGCCCCAGCATTTT. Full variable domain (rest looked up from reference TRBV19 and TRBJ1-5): DGGITQSPKYLFRKEGQNVTLSCEQNLNHDAMYWYRQDPGQGLRLIYYSQIVNDFQKGDIAEGYSVSREKKESFPLTVTSAQKNPTAFYLCASRGKQRQNQPQHFGDGTRLSIL.

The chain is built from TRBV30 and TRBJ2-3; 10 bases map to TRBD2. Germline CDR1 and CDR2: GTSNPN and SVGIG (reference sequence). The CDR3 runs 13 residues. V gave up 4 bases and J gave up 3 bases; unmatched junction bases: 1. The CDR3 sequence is CAWTSGSTDTQYF. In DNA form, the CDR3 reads TGTGCCTGGACTAGCGGGAGTACAGATACGCAGTATTTT.

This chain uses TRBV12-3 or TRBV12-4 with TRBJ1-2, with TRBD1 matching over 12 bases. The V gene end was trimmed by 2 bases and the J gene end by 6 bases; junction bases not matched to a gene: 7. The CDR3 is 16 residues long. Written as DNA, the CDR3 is TGTGCCAGCAGTTTAACGGGACAGGGGGCGGGCGATGGCTACACCTTC. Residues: CASSLTGQGAGDGYTF.